These T cell receptor beta chains were read from a single sample in a study of blood T cell repertoires in COVID-19. Only in-frame clones appear in the TCRdb table, and some are missing; sequencing was by immunoSEQ multiplex PCR. The table lists approximately 320,000 clones, 90% of them singletons. The sample consisted of PBMCs or T cells enriched from blood (not recorded which). The receptors shown here come from a man aged 55-75 years who had recovered from COVID-19. The CDR3 runs from the conserved cysteine through the conserved F or W. Some rows mark clone size as missing; the rest say once, few, many or name a class of expanded clone.

j_call v_call clone_size cdr3_aa
TRBJ2-1 TRBV7-9 . CASSHSYNEQFF
TRBJ2-3 TRBV2 . CASSSNPSESTDTQYF
TRBJ2-4 TRBV5-4 . CASSWGVRGGSKNIQYF
TRBJ1-2 TRBV6-1 . CASSATPGQYHYGYTF
TRBJ2-1 TRBV11-2 once CASSLAGRLAGNEQFF
TRBJ1-5 TRBV10-3 once CAISTDMIGNQPQHF
TRBJ2-4 TRBV10-3 . CATGRSVDIQYF
TRBJ1-2 TRBV19 . CASSDVLGANYGYTF
TRBJ2-1 TRBV29-1 . CSVARTGNNEQFF
TRBJ1-6 TRBV2 . CASSPQGSALHF
TRBJ1-1 TRBV3-1/TRBV3-2 few CASSQMRNTEAFF
TRBJ1-3 TRBV7-9 . CASSFAGADKTIYF
TRBJ2-1 TRBV5-1 . CASSFGQGPPYNEQFF
TRBJ1-2 TRBV2 . CASGGTLNYGYTF
TRBJ2-7 TRBV4-2 . CASSQGGVAGGYEQYF
TRBJ2-7 TRBV2 . CASRSDSYEQYF